This T cell receptor beta chain was observed in a study of neurological immune-mediated disorders (dated by TCRdb to about 2019). At the level of the whole study: Peripheral blood TCR-beta repertoires from HTLV-I-associated myelopathy (HAM/TSP) patients, multiple sclerosis patients and healthy controls were compared by UMI-based sequencing. Each longitudinal HAM/TSP and healthy donor was sampled at 3 time-points spaced at about 3-40 month intervals. The roughly 100 TCR-beta libraries covered PBMC samples along with longitudinal samples, technical triplicates, and paired sorted CD4+ and CD8+ T-cell subsets. The cohort comprised about 68 subjects: some 15 HAM/TSP patients, some 34 multiple sclerosis patients and 20 healthy controls. Points the paper makes about the study in general: The highest TCR clonal expansion was observed in HAM/TSP patients, whereas the lowest was observed in MS patients, even when compared with healthy controls. Across subjects, expanded clones never shared an identical CDR3 amino acid sequence, which suggests that the TCR-beta repertoires in every group were private.

The time point label on this specimen signifies: longitudinal time-point 3. Unsorted PBMC libraries were generated from 2 million PBMCs stored in RNAlater at -80 °C until RNA extraction. PBMCs were separated from peripheral blood using Ficoll-Hypaque density gradient centrifugation and then cryopreserved in liquid nitrogen. To synthesize cDNA, template-switch 5'RACE was performed with a primer carrying a 10-nucleotide random unique molecular identifier so that each TCR transcript was tagged. Each sequencing run produced over 200 million TCR-beta sequences covering 15-18 subjects. The RNeasy kit was used to extract total RNA. Using the KAPA Real-time Library Amplification kit, TCR-beta VDJ regions were amplified with primers for the TCR constant region and the 5'RACE anchor. A first PCR added sample indexes and Illumina adaptors, after which a second PCR increased the library yield. The roughly 650 bp TCR product was size-selected on a 2% E-gel SizeSelection system after Ampure bead purification. Before pooling, library quality was checked on a Bioanalyzer, concentration was measured with Qubit, and libraries were quantified with the Kapa Library Quantification kit. An Illumina HiSeq 2500 was used to sequence the libraries paired-end at 2 x 150 bp. To increase sequence diversity, about 24-32% phiX was spiked into each library pool. Concerning the study's data processing: The UMI-based MiGEC pipeline processed quality-filtered reads and removed over 90% of raw TCR sequences during error correction. IMGT germline references were used for alignment of VDJ genes, and clonotypes were defined by a unique CDR3 amino acid sequence together with V-J genes. Clonal expansion, Shannon diversity and CDR3 relatedness were evaluated with VDJtools (CalcPairwiseDistances, ClusterSamples), while phylogenetic trees were built in CLCbio workbench. Clones with at least 8 unique UMIs were defined as expanded, with this threshold being based on coefficient-of-variation modelling across technical triplicates. TCRdb cleaned the public reads at Q25 with fastp, built clones with MiXCR and kept in-frame beta chains. Entries are consolidated by CDR3 protein sequence, retaining the most common genes and DNA. The V and J calls, along with clone size, are taken from TCRdb and not from the paper's own processing. The sample has more than 100,000 distinct CDR3 sequences on record, 10% to 13% of them singletons. The biggest ten clones account for around 3.1% of the sample.

The V end loses 1 base and the J end loses 4 bases, and a stretch of 23 bases separates them. Sequences SGHDT (CDR1) and YYEEEE (CDR2) are obtained from the germline V gene. From the cysteine up to the phenylalanine, the CDR3 has a length of 18 residues. Only the CDR3 region is kept as DNA, spanning 54 bases read in frame from base 1. The count of this clonotype is one. Its antigen remains unidentified. No base quality values were provided; no much bigger clone lies one nucleotide off. Single-read evidence is weak. This TCR was sampled from a female donor with HTLV-1-associated myelopathy (HAM/TSP). The sample was PBMCs. The rearrangement joined TRBV5-6 to TRBJ2-5; possibly the D gene is TRBD2, per 5 matching bases. The nucleotide sequence is TGTGCCAGCAGCTTGCCCGCCGTTTCCGCGGCCCGGGGAGAGACCCAGTACTTC. Protein translation: CASSLPAVSAARGETQYF.